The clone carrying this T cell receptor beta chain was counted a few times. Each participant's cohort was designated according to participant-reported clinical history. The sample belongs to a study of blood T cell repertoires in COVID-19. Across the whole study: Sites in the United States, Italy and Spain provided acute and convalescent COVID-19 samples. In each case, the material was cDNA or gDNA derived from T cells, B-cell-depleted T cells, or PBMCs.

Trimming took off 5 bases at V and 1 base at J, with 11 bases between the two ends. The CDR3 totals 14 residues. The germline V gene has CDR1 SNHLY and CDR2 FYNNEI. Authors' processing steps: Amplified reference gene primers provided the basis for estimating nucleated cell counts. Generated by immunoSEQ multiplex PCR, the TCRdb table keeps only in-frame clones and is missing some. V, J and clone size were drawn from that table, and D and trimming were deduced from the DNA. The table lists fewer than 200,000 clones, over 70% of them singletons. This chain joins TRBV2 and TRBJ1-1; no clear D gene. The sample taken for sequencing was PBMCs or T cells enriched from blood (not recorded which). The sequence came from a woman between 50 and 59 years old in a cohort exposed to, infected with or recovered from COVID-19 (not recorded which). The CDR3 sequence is CASSTDWGNTEAFF. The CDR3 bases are TGTGCCAGCAGTACGGACTGGGGGAACACTGAAGCTTTCTTT.